The 10 T cell receptor beta chains reported below all come from one sample, sequenced in a study of cytomegalovirus exposure and HLA in healthy donors. The PCR made use of 60 Vbeta and 13 Jbeta primers. The data were produced by immunoSEQ multiplex PCR, yet TCRdb's version contains in-frame clones alone and is incomplete. Of about 180,000 clones listed, 75% to 90% are singletons. Sequencing used PBMCs. The origin of the receptors is a boy aged 2 to 9 in good health and CMV-seronegative.

The chain combines TRBV5-1 with TRBJ2-5; a possible D gene is TRBD1 (5 bases). The CDR3 runs 14 residues. Germline CDR1 and CDR2: SGHRS and YFSETQ. V was shortened by 2 bases and J by 3 bases, with 11 bases between the two germline ends. The CDR3 DNA follows: TGCGCCAGCAGCTTTTCAGGGTTGGAAGAGACCCAGTACTTC. Protein: CASSFSGLEETQYF.

The rearrangement links TRBV6-5 to TRBJ1-2; 9 nucleotides agree with TRBD1. The J segment lost 5 bases and the V segment lost 6 bases, leaving 4 bases of the junction unmatched. Germline V CDR1 and CDR2: MNHEY, SVGAGI. The CDR3 sequence is 13 residues long. The CDR3 DNA follows: TGTGCCAGCAGCGGACAGGGGACATATGGCTACACCTTC. It is translated as CASSGQGTYGYTF.

This chain joins TRBV5-4 and TRBJ1-1, with 7 nucleotides matching TRBD1. The CDR3 is made up of 14 amino acids. J gave up 0 bases and V 4 bases, and 3 bases lay outside the gene matches. Germline V CDR1 and CDR2: SGHNT, YYREEE (reference sequence). CDR3 loop: CASSRQGVNTEAFF. The CDR3 DNA is TGTGCCAGCAGCAGACAGGGCGTGAACACTGAAGCTTTCTTT.

The rearrangement joins TRBV10-3 to TRBJ2-5; maybe TRBD2 (6 bases). The CDR3 consists of 15 residues. CDR1 ENHRY and CDR2 SYGVKD come from the germline V gene. The V and J ends lost 2 bases and 2 bases respectively, with 12 bases between them. CDR3 loop: CAISEISSAQETQYF. In DNA, the CDR3 is TGTGCCATCAGTGAGATATCTAGCGCTCAAGAGACCCAGTACTTC.

A single count supports this clone. The chain joins TRBV27 to TRBJ1-1, with a weak D call TRBD1 (6 bases). The germline CDR1 and CDR2 sequences are MNHEY and SMNVEV (reference sequence). The CDR3 totals 17 residues. Trimming removed 3 bases from V and 1 base from J, with 18 bases in between. Here the CDR3 reads CASSFFPQGWKNTEAFF. CDR3 bases: TGTGCCAGCAGTTTTTTCCCGCAGGGGTGGAAGAACACTGAAGCTTTCTTT.

This rearrangement joins TRBV29-1 to TRBJ1-1; D may be TRBD1 (6 bases). The CDR3 is 14 amino acids. Germline CDR1 and CDR2: SQVTM and ANQGSEA. Trimming pared 3 bases from V and 5 bases from J, leaving 16 bases between. This CDR3 reads CSVEGTGWGTEAFF. The CDR3 DNA follows: TGCAGCGTTGAGGGTACAGGGTGGGGAACTGAAGCTTTCTTT.

The chain joins TRBV29-1 to TRBJ2-5; TRBD2 agrees at 14 bases. The CDR3 contains 17 residues. In germline, CDR1 is SQVTM, CDR2 ANQGSEA. The V and J ends lost 0 bases and 4 bases, in that order; junction bases with no gene match: 7. CDR3 sequence reads: CSVEDLEGLAGAETQYF. CDR3 in DNA: TGCAGCGTTGAAGATCTTGAGGGACTAGCGGGGGCAGAGACCCAGTACTTC.

The rearrangement links TRBV18 to TRBJ2-3, with TRBD2 matching 11 bases. Germline V gene data show CDR1 as KGHSH and CDR2 as LQKENI. Trimming at V came to 3 bases and at J to 3 bases, leaving 23 bases not matched to a gene. This CDR3 has 22 residues. In nucleotides, the CDR3 is TGTGCCAGCTCACCCCAAACGACGGGGCTAGCGGGAGGCCGAAGAGTGACAGATACGCAGTATTTT. Translated: CASSPQTTGLAGGRRVTDTQYF. The entire variable domain, with the rest obtained from reference TRBV18 and TRBJ2-3, is as follows: NAGVMQNPRHLVRRRGQEARLRCSPMKGHSHVYWYRQLPEEGLKFMVYLQKENIIDESGMPKERFSAEFPKEGPSILRIQQVVRGDSAAYFCASSPQTTGLAGGRRVTDTQYFGPGTRLTVL.

This clone turned up a few times. The chain links TRBV6-5 to TRBJ1-2, with 9 bases fitting TRBD1. The germline V gene has CDR1 MNHEY and CDR2 SVGAGI. V was clipped by 6 bases and J by 8 bases; unmatched bases: 13. The CDR3 totals 15 residues. The CDR3 nucleotides are TGTGCCAGCAGGCGCCCGGGACAGGGACTGGTGGGCTACACCTTC. Its translation is CASRRPGQGLVGYTF.

This clone is a singleton in its sample. CDR3 region: CASSLVGTGRFGNTIYF. CDR3 DNA sequence: TGTGCCAGCAGCTTAGTCGGGACAGGGAGGTTTGGAAACACCATATATTTT. J is TRBJ1-3 and V is TRBV7-9, with 9 bases fitting TRBD1. The trim removed 1 base at V and 3 bases at J, leaving 7 bases unmatched. The CDR3 contains 17 residues. Germline loops: CDR1 SEHNR, CDR2 FQNEAQ (reference sequence).